The rows below give T cell receptor beta chains drawn from one sample of a study of blood T cell repertoires in COVID-19. The table came from immunoSEQ multiplex PCR; TCRdb's copy has only in-frame clones and leaves some out. The data contain some 120,000 clones, about 86% of them singletons. Sample: peripheral blood. Receptor source: a woman between 45 and 65 years old with acute or convalescent COVID-19. The CDR3 runs from the conserved cysteine through the conserved F or W. The order of the fields is clone size, J gene, D gene, V gene, CDR3 protein, CDR3 DNA. The D gene is left open where the match is weak. The size of a clone is reported for some rows only, either as once, few or many, or as a class for expanded clones.

NA TRBJ2-6 NA TRBV5-4 CASSLDAGSGANVLTF TGTGCCAGCAGCTTGGATGCGGGGTCTGGGGCCAACGTCCTGACTTTC
NA TRBJ1-4 TRBD1 TRBV9 CASSKGQGTNEKLFF TGTGCCAGCAGCAAAGGACAGGGAACTAATGAAAAACTGTTTTTT
NA TRBJ2-2 TRBD2 TRBV10-1 CASSESLAANTGELFF TGCGCCAGCAGTGAGTCACTAGCGGCGAACACCGGGGAGCTGTTTTTT
few TRBJ1-2 TRBD1 TRBV9 CASSKTPGQGMYGYTF TGTGCCAGCAGCAAGACCCCGGGACAGGGAATGTATGGCTACACCTTC
once TRBJ2-2 TRBD2 TRBV3-1/TRBV3-2 CASSLGLAGVGELFF TGTGCCAGCAGCCTCGGACTAGCGGGGGTTGGGGAGCTGTTTTTT
NA TRBJ1-1 NA TRBV5-1 CASTSGTQNTEAFF TGCGCCAGCACCTCCGGGACACAGAACACTGAAGCTTTCTTT
NA TRBJ2-2 TRBD2 TRBV5-1 CASRVTSGRWKELFF TGCGCCAGCAGGGTGACTAGCGGGAGATGGAAGGAGCTGTTTTTT
NA TRBJ2-1 TRBD2 TRBV10-2 CASSESGGRSGSSYNEQFF TGCGCCAGCAGTGAGTCGGGCGGGAGGAGCGGTAGCTCCTACAATGAGCAGTTCTTC
NA TRBJ2-1 TRBD2 TRBV30 CAWSTAFGGGTVNEQFF TGTGCCTGGAGTACCGCATTCGGCGGGGGGACTGTCAATGAGCAGTTCTTC
once TRBJ1-6 NA TRBV7-8 CASSLVVGQKNSPLHF TGTGCCAGCAGCTTAGTAGTTGGGCAGAAGAATTCACCCCTCCACTTT
NA TRBJ2-5 TRBD2 TRBV7-9 CASSSSGGAGGQETQYF TGTGCCAGCAGCTCCTCCGGGGGAGCGGGGGGCCAAGAGACCCAGTACTTC
NA TRBJ1-2 NA TRBV30 CAWRLSQRGGYTF TGTGCCTGGAGATTGAGTCAAAGAGGCGGCTACACCTTC
NA TRBJ1-2 NA TRBV3-1/TRBV3-2 CASSQSKGKGYTF TGTGCCAGCAGCCAATCCAAGGGGAAGGGCTACACCTTC
NA TRBJ1-3 NA TRBV19 CASSEGRRNTIYF TGTGCCAGTAGTGAGGGTCGAAGAAACACCATATATTTT
NA TRBJ1-2 NA TRBV20-1 CSASLTDRQPYGYTF TGCAGTGCTAGTTTAACAGATCGCCAACCATATGGCTACACCTTC
NA TRBJ2-7 NA TRBV6-5 CASSQPGAYEQYF TGTGCCAGCAGCCAGCCGGGGGCCTACGAGCAGTACTTC
NA TRBJ1-2 NA TRBV13 CASSLGQANYGYTF TGTGCCAGCAGCTTGGGTCAGGCTAACTATGGCTACACCTTC
few TRBJ1-1 TRBD1 TRBV9 CASSVGDRGTEAFF TGTGCCAGCAGCGTAGGGGACAGGGGCACTGAAGCTTTCTTT
once TRBJ1-5 NA TRBV19 CASSLQGRSPQHF TGTGCCAGTAGTTTACAGGGTCGTTCGCCCCAGCATTTT
NA TRBJ1-5 TRBD1 TRBV2 CASSQTGADQPQHF TGTGCCAGCAGTCAAACAGGGGCAGATCAGCCCCAGCATTTT
NA TRBJ1-4 NA TRBV28 CASSAPGEANEKLFF TGTGCCAGCAGTGCCCCGGGGGAGGCTAATGAAAAACTGTTTTTT
few TRBJ2-6 NA TRBV6-5 CASKGVPGANVLTF TGTGCCAGCAAGGGGGTACCTGGGGCCAACGTCCTGACTTTC
NA TRBJ2-2 NA TRBV18 CASSPGRDKTGELFF TGTGCCAGCTCACCAGGGAGGGACAAAACCGGGGAGCTGTTTTTT
once TRBJ2-3 NA TRBV4-1 CASSPLWSGRGGDTQYF TGCGCCAGCAGCCCACTTTGGAGCGGGAGAGGGGGCGATACGCAGTATTTT
NA TRBJ2-1 NA TRBV4-2 CASSQRSSGNEQFF TGTGCCAGCAGCCAGAGGAGCTCCGGCAATGAGCAGTTCTTC
NA TRBJ2-1 NA TRBV27 CASSLRGGRYNEQFF TGTGCCAGCAGTTTAAGGGGGGGCAGGTACAATGAGCAGTTCTTC
NA TRBJ1-6 NA TRBV5-1 CASSLNSGAVVNSPLHF TGCGCCAGCAGCTTGAACTCAGGGGCAGTTGTGAATTCACCCCTCCACTTT
NA TRBJ1-5 NA TRBV3-1/TRBV3-2 CASRGGQGQPQHF TGTGCCAGCAGGGGGGGTCAGGGTCAGCCCCAGCATTTT
NA TRBJ2-3 TRBD1 TRBV6-5 CASSFLTGGTKYF TGTGCCAGCAGTTTCCTGACAGGGGGGACAAAGTATTTT
NA TRBJ1-2 TRBD1 TRBV30 CAEGGWLSYGYTF TGTGCCGAAGGGGGCTGGCTGAGCTATGGCTACACCTTC
once TRBJ1-2 NA TRBV25-1 CANTNIANYGYTF TGTGCCAATACAAACATTGCTAACTATGGCTACACCTTC
once TRBJ1-4 NA TRBV18 CASSLGAGENEKLFF TGTGCCAGCTCACTCGGTGCAGGGGAGAATGAAAAACTGTTTTTT
NA TRBJ2-6 NA TRBV27 CASQVSGANVLTF TGTGCCAGCCAGGTCTCTGGGGCCAACGTCCTGACTTTC
NA TRBJ1-2 TRBD1 TRBV24-1 CATSDLDRAYGYTF TGTGCCACCAGTGATTTGGACAGGGCCTATGGCTACACCTTC
once TRBJ1-2 TRBD1 TRBV7-8 CASSARTGFGYTF TGTGCCAGCAGCGCCAGGACAGGGTTTGGCTACACCTTC
NA TRBJ2-5 TRBD1 TRBV5-8 CASSLHRVGTGLQETQYF TGTGCCAGCAGCTTACATCGGGTCGGGACAGGGCTACAAGAGACCCAGTACTTC
NA TRBJ2-2 NA TRBV19 CASSNTITGELFF TGTGCCAGTAGTAATACAATCACCGGGGAGCTGTTTTTT
NA TRBJ1-5 NA TRBV3-1/TRBV3-2 CASSQGLSQPQHF TGTGCCAGCAGCCAAGGCCTAAGTCAGCCCCAGCATTTT
NA TRBJ2-3 NA TRBV27 CASSPLAEASTDTQYF TGTGCCAGCAGTCCATTAGCGGAAGCTAGCACAGATACGCAGTATTTT
NA TRBJ1-4 TRBD1 TRBV9 CASSTQGATNEKLFF TGTGCCAGCAGCACCCAGGGGGCGACTAATGAAAAACTGTTTTTT
once TRBJ1-5 NA TRBV19 CASSLGGHNQPQHF TGTGCCAGTAGTTTAGGGGGACACAATCAGCCCCAGCATTTT
NA TRBJ1-3 NA TRBV27 CASSYDSSGNTIYF TGTGCCAGCAGCTACGACAGCTCTGGAAACACCATATATTTT
NA TRBJ2-5 TRBD1 TRBV7-8 CASSFNRGLGETQYF TGTGCCAGCAGCTTTAACAGGGGGTTAGGAGAGACCCAGTACTTC
NA TRBJ1-1 NA TRBV3-1/TRBV3-2 CASSQERQGEAFF TGTGCCAGCAGCCAAGAGCGGCAGGGTGAAGCTTTCTTT
NA TRBJ1-5 TRBD1 TRBV19 CASIPKTGTGVSQPQHF TGTGCCAGTATCCCAAAAACCGGGACAGGGGTTTCTCAGCCCCAGCATTTT
NA TRBJ2-1 TRBD2 TRBV5-1 CASSLGLAGIREQFF TGCGCCAGCAGCTTGGGACTAGCGGGAATACGGGAGCAGTTCTTC
few TRBJ2-2 TRBD2 TRBV9 CASSKGLAGELFF TGTGCCAGCAGCAAAGGACTAGCCGGGGAGCTGTTTTTT
NA TRBJ1-2 NA TRBV12-3/TRBV12-4 CASSSGSSYGYTF TGTGCCAGCAGTTCCGGGTCGAGCTATGGCTACACCTTC
once TRBJ1-1 NA TRBV7-6 CASSGKQGPNTEAFF TGTGCCAGCAGCGGAAAGCAGGGGCCGAACACTGAAGCTTTCTTT
NA TRBJ1-6 NA TRBV18 CASSPRDMNNSPLHF TGTGCCAGCTCACCCCGGGACATGAATAATTCACCCCTCCACTTT